This note documents a single T cell receptor beta chain sequence. This clonotype was seen repeatedly, ten times or more. The antigen it binds to is not known. Base qualities are not provided; no much larger clone lies one nucleotide away. RNA was isolated from bulk, unsorted tissue, and RNA quality was assessed with a NanoDrop ND-1000 and an Agilent 2100. The donors were newly diagnosed lung cancer patients admitted for thoracic surgery in China from August to November 2014 who had not received prior chemotherapy. Patients who had received previous radiotherapy or chemotherapy, or who had another concurrent cancer, were excluded from the study. Pieces of surgical tissue measuring roughly 1-2.3 cm3 were kept in RNAlater solution and stored at -80 degrees C until use. This specimen comes from a study of tumor and adjacent non-tumor tissue in lung cancer (dated by TCRdb to the late 2010s). Broadly, across the study: The cohort included under 15 adenocarcinoma, 2 squamous cell carcinoma and 1 small cell lung cancer patients. TCRbeta CDR3 sequencing was performed on thirty paired specimens, with one tumor sample and one normal lung sample collected per patient. A total of approximately 120,000,000 productive TCRbeta reads were generated by sequencing, corresponding to an average of around 4 million reads per sample. The roughly 15 enrolled patients, of whom about 10 were men and 5 were women, were aged roughly 30 to 85 years and were diagnosed with TNM stage I to III disease. Using bulk TCRbeta repertoires from approximately 15 lung cancer patients, the study set lung tumor tissue side by side with matched distant non-tumor lung tissue. What the study reported, not specific to this receptor: With only approximately 16 patients in the cohort, the authors noted that larger samples and more detailed clinical data are needed. Tumor tissue showed significantly higher TCR diversity (inverse Simpson) than normal lung tissue, at about 400 vs 150 (P = 0.0075, Mann-Whitney U test). The sequencing platform is not named in the methods, and unique molecular identifiers are not mentioned. Because peripheral blood was not sequenced, blood TCRbeta repertoires in the lung cancer patients of the study were not examined. The top 100 clones accounted for a significantly larger cumulative portion of the repertoire in normal lung than in tumor tissue. TCR diversity was significantly higher in younger patients, and higher tumor TCR diversity was associated with shorter overall and disease-free survival.

CDR1 and CDR2 were assigned from the germline V gene (reference sequence) as DFQATT and SNEGSKA. Germline trimming amounts to 3 bases on V and 5 bases on J, with 11 as the count of junction bases outside the gene matches. From the cysteine up to the phenylalanine, the CDR3 has a length of 16 residues. Kept here is only the CDR3 DNA, which spans 48 bases and is read in frame from base 1. Receptor amplification or capture employed multiplex PCR. Sequencing used an Illumina HiSeq 2500. Following protocols modified from ARM-PCR, the researchers constructed TCRbeta libraries through three rounds of nested PCR with primers (Table S4). Before sequencing, PCR products in the 200-500 bp range were cut out of the gel and cleaned up using the QIAquick gel extraction kit. The study's processing was this. Trimmomatic was used to clean the reads, FLASH was used to merge the reads into complete CDR3 sequences, and MiTCR was used to assign the reads to V(D)J germline segments. VDJtools was used to compute clonal diversity as the inverse Simpson's index. In-frame sequences without a premature stop codon were defined as productive reads. TCRdb trimmed the raw reads at Q25, called clones with MiXCR and kept productive beta chains. Rows matching on CDR3 protein sequence are summarized as one entry with the most common DNA and genes. The V and J calls come from TCRdb's annotation, not from the publication. Counted in this sample were 120,000 or so distinct CDR3 sequences; 55% to 75% of them appeared once. The ten largest clones represent roughly 13% of the sample.

The receptor chain draws on TRBV20-1 and TRBJ2-5; 11 of the junction bases match TRBD1. The material sequenced was lung tumor tissue. The source of this sequence is a man under 40 with non-small cell lung cancer. The CDR3 loop reads CSASPAGTGGMETQYF. The nucleotide sequence reads as follows: TGCAGTGCTAGTCCAGCCGGGACAGGGGGTATGGAGACCCAGTACTTC.